This T cell receptor (beta chain) was sequenced for a study of T cell responses to AZD1222 COVID-19 vaccine. The study's findings and limits: Clonal diversity was possibly underestimated, and the donors were mostly white British, with more females. Researchers took repertoire samples only after the peak T cell response had come. A reported finding is that nearly half of spike-specific TCRs target unmutated variant regions. Baseline serostatus was positive in only 5 to 7 AZD1222 recipients.

This CDR3 is built from 15 residues. Looked up from germline, CDR1 is KGHSY and CDR2 is FQNENV. Trimming cost V 0 bases and J 5 bases, with 11 bases left between them. Method: immunoSEQ multiplex PCR; TCRdb's copy keeps in-frame clones and lacks some. The sample records 84,000 or so clones, roughly 85% being singletons. Comments on this clone: The antigen remains unidentified.

This receptor was taken from an adult in good health. The specimen was peripheral blood, collected on day 0 of AZD1222 vaccination. The chain has TRBV16 and TRBJ1-5; D is possibly TRBD1 (5 bases). CDR3 nucleotide sequence: TGTGCCAGCAGCCAATCGTATTTAGGGGATCAGCCCCAGCATTTT. It yields the protein CASSQSYLGDQPQHF.